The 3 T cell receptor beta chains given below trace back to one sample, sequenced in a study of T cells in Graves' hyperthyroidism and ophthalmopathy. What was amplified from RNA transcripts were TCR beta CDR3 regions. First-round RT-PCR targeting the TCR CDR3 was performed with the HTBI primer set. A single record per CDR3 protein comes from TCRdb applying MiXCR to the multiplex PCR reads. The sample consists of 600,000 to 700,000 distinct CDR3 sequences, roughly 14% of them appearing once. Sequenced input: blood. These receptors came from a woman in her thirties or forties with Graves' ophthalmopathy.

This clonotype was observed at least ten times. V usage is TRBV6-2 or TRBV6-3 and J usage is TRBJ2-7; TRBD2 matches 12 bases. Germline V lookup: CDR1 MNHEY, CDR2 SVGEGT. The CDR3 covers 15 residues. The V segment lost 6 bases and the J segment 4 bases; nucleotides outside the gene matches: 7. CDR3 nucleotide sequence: TGTGCCAGCAGCCCTAGCGGGAGGGCCGAGTACGAGCAGTACTTC. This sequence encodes CASSPSGRAEYEQYF.

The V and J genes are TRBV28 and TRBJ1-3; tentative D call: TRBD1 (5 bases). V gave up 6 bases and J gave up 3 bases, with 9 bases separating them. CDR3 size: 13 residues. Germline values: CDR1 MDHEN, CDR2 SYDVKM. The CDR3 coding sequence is TGTGCCAGCAGCCTGACAGTTGGAAACACCATATATTTT. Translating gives CASSLTVGNTIYF.

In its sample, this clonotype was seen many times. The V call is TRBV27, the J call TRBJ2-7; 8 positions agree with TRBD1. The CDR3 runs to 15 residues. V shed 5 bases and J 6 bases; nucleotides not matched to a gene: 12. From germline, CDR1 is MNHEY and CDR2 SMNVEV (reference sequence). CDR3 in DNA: TGTGCCAGCAGTCCGACCGGACAGGGTAGGTCCGAGCAGTACTTC. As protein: CASSPTGQGRSEQYF.